This T cell receptor (beta chain) was captured by sequencing in a study of T cells in Graves' hyperthyroidism and ophthalmopathy. Study in general: Peripheral blood specimens were obtained at initial diagnosis, prior to any treatment.

It was RNA transcripts that yielded the amplified TCR beta CDR3 regions. Researchers ran a first-round RT-PCR on the TCR CDR3 using the HTBI primer set. TCRdb called the multiplex PCR reads again in MiXCR, with one record for every CDR3 protein. This sample carries around 380,000 distinct CDR3 sequences, around an eighth of them seen once, and the ten largest clones take less than 25%. This CDR3 comprises 14 residues. In germline, CDR1 is DFQATT, CDR2 SNEGSKA (reference sequence). The V and J ends lost 3 bases and 8 bases, in that order; junction bases with no gene match: 8. The sequenced sample was blood. This chain joins TRBV20-1 and TRBJ1-4, with 8 positions matching TRBD1. The TCR comes from a man aged 25 to 40 with Graves' hyperthyroidism that later progressed to Graves' ophthalmopathy. The CDR3 sequence is CSASPTGGREKLFF. The CDR3, as DNA: TGCAGTGCTAGTCCCACAGGGGGTAGGGAAAAACTGTTTTTT.